The rows below give T cell receptor beta chains drawn from one sample of a study of graft-versus-host responses after intestinal transplantation. Sequencing was performed with immunoSEQ multiplex PCR; in TCRdb, only in-frame clones are kept and a portion is missing. The sample lists about 88,000 clones, about 94% occurring once. The antigens of these receptors remain unknown. The source material was unstimulated CD4+ T cells sorted from spleen or lymph node cells, sampled before transplant. All receptors come from a human donor who was the organ donor for an intestinal transplant. Both conserved end residues are part of each CDR3. The D gene is left open where the match is weak. Clone size is shown for a subset of rows, as once, few, many or a class of expanded clone.

cdr3_aa,cdr3_nt,clone_size,d_call,j_call,v_call
CASSRIGGGGSPLHF,TGTGCCAGCAGCCGAATAGGGGGAGGTGGTTCACCCCTCCACTTT,NA,NA,TRBJ1-6,TRBV14
CASSLGPGQGAYNEQFF,TGTGCCAGCAGCTTAGGTCCGGGACAGGGGGCCTACAATGAGCAGTTCTTC,NA,TRBD1,TRBJ2-1,TRBV7-8
CASSQGLVGSGNTIYF,TGTGCCAGCAGCCAAGGACTCGTGGGTTCTGGAAACACCATATATTTT,NA,NA,TRBJ1-3,TRBV7-2
CASSPWDTHTEAFF,TGTGCCAGCAGCCCCTGGGACACACACACTGAAGCTTTCTTT,NA,NA,TRBJ1-1,TRBV11-3
CASSLRVNTEAFF,TGTGCCAGCAGCTTGCGGGTGAACACTGAAGCTTTCTTT,NA,NA,TRBJ1-1,TRBV5-6
CASSYYNSPLHF,TGTGCCAGCAGTTACTATAATTCACCCCTCCACTTT,few,NA,TRBJ1-6,TRBV6-8
CASSFGGSDSPLHF,TGTGCCAGCAGCTTCGGGGGAAGCGATTCACCCCTCCACTTT,once,NA,TRBJ1-6,TRBV7-3
CASSFRHYNEQFF,TGTGCCAGCAGTTTTAGACATTACAATGAGCAGTTCTTC,NA,NA,TRBJ2-1,TRBV27
CASSQEWTGRIAFF,TGCGCCAGCAGCCAAGAGTGGACAGGGAGAATAGCTTTCTTT,NA,TRBD1,TRBJ1-1,TRBV4-1
CASSVTGGSGNTIYF,TGTGCCAGTAGTGTCACAGGGGGCTCTGGAAACACCATATATTTT,NA,TRBD1,TRBJ1-3,TRBV19
CASSGGLLGATEAFF,TGTGCCAGCAGCGGGGGCCTCCTTGGGGCCACTGAAGCTTTCTTT,NA,NA,TRBJ1-1,TRBV9
CASSNIAGSTGELFF,TGTGCCAGCAGTAACATAGCGGGGAGCACCGGGGAGCTGTTTTTT,NA,TRBD2,TRBJ2-2,TRBV28
CASSLPLAGGVEQFF,TGTGCCAGCAGCTTGCCACTAGCGGGGGGGGTTGAGCAGTTCTTC,NA,TRBD2,TRBJ2-1,TRBV5-4
CASSQDPGRWNTEAFF,TGCGCCAGCAGCCAAGATCCGGGACGTTGGAACACTGAAGCTTTCTTT,NA,NA,TRBJ1-1,TRBV4-1
CASSLSWTGAKETQYF,TGTGCCAGCAGTTTATCATGGACAGGGGCGAAAGAGACCCAGTACTTC,NA,TRBD1,TRBJ2-5,TRBV28
CASSIAGGLNNEQFF,TGTGCCAGTAGTATTGCGGGGGGTCTCAACAATGAGCAGTTCTTC,NA,TRBD2,TRBJ2-1,TRBV19
CASSLDRVSEKLFF,TGTGCCAGCAGCTTAGACAGGGTCAGCGAAAAACTGTTTTTT,NA,NA,TRBJ1-4,TRBV11-2
CASRVTGITEAFF,TGTGCCAGCAGGGTTACAGGGATCACTGAAGCTTTCTTT,NA,NA,TRBJ1-1,TRBV2
CASSFAFLDRDYEQYF,TGTGCCAGCAGTTTCGCCTTTTTGGACAGGGACTACGAGCAGTACTTC,NA,TRBD1,TRBJ2-7,TRBV28
CASSSDGHSEKLFF,TGTGCCAGCAGTTCCGACGGGCATAGCGAAAAACTGTTTTTT,NA,NA,TRBJ1-4,TRBV6-5
CASSLEGQGPNQPQHF,TGCGCCAGCAGCTTGGAGGGACAGGGCCCTAATCAGCCCCAGCATTTT,NA,TRBD1,TRBJ1-5,TRBV5-1
CASSSGQGGYGYTF,TGTGCCAGCAGTTCCGGACAGGGGGGGTATGGCTACACCTTC,NA,TRBD1,TRBJ1-2,TRBV6-6
CASSGDGRGYTF,TGTGCCAGCAGTGGGGACGGAAGGGGCTACACCTTC,NA,NA,TRBJ1-2,TRBV6-4
CASSLVLAGEGSYNEQFF,TGTGCCAGCAGCTTAGTATTGGCTGGGGAGGGATCCTACAATGAGCAGTTCTTC,once,TRBD2,TRBJ2-1,TRBV7-9
CATSNLQGKGSPLHF,TGTGCCACCAGCAACCTCCAGGGGAAGGGCTCACCCCTCCACTTT,NA,NA,TRBJ1-6,TRBV15
CASSLLGRGNSYEQYF,TGTGCCAGCAGCTTACTTGGGCGGGGAAACTCCTACGAGCAGTACTTC,NA,NA,TRBJ2-7,TRBV7-2